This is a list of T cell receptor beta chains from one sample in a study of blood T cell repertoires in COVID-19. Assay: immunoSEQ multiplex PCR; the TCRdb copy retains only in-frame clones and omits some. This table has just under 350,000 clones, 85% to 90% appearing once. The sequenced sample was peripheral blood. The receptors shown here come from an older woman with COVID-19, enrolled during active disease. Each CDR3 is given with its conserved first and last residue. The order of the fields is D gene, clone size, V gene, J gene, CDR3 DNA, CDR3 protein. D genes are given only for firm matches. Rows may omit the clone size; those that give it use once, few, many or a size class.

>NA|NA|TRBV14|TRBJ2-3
TGTGCCAGCAGCCAAGATAGGGGAGATACGCAGTATTTT
CASSQDRGDTQYF
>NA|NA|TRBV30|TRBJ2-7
TGTGCCTGGAGTGCCCCCGGGGAGGTGGGTTACGAGCAGTACTTC
CAWSAPGEVGYEQYF
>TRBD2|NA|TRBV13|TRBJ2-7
TGTGCCAGCAGCTTAGGCCCGGGACTAGCCGGAGAGCAGTACTTC
CASSLGPGLAGEQYF
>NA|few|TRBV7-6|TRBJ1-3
TGTGCCAGCAGCCCCCGGACACCGGTTAAGGAAAACACCATATATTTT
CASSPRTPVKENTIYF
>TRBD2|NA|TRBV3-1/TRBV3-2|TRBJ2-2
TGTGCCAGCAGCCCATCCCGTAGCGGGGGGGCGAACACCGGGGAGCTGTTTTTT
CASSPSRSGGANTGELFF
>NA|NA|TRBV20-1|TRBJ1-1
TGCAGTGCTAGTGTAGGGGTTCGGACTGAAGCTTTCTTT
CSASVGVRTEAFF
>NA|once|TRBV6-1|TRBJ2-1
TGTGCCAGCAGTGAAGGGCGGGGCCAGTTCTTC
CASSEGRGQFF
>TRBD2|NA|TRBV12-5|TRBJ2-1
TGTGCTAGTGGTTTTAGGGGAGGGTCCTACAATGAGCAGTTCTTC
CASGFRGGSYNEQFF
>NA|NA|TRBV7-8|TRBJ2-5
TGTGCCAGCAGCTTCGGAGCAGGGTGGGAAGAGACCCAGTACTTC
CASSFGAGWEETQYF
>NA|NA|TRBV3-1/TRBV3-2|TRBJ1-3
TGTGCCAGCAGCCCTAACAGGTTCTTCTCTGGAAACACCATATATTTT
CASSPNRFFSGNTIYF
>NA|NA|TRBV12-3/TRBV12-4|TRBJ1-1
TGTGCCAGCACCACCCAAGGGGACACTGAAGCTTTCTTT
CASTTQGDTEAFF
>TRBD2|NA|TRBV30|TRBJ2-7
TGTGCCTGGAGTGTAACTAGCGGGGGGGTCCCCCACTCCTACGAGCAGTACTTC
CAWSVTSGGVPHSYEQYF
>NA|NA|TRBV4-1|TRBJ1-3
TGCGCCAGCAGGCCCTCCGTGCTAGTCGGAAACACCATATATTTT
CASRPSVLVGNTIYF
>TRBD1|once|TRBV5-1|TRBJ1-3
TGCGCCAGCAGCTACTCCGGGACAGGGGGGTCTGGAAACACCATATATTTT
CASSYSGTGGSGNTIYF
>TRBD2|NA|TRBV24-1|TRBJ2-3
TGTGCCACCAGTGATCCAAAAGAAGCCCCTAGCGGACATACGCAGTATTTT
CATSDPKEAPSGHTQYF
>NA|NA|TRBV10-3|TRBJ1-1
TGTGCCATCAGGCAGGATTTGAACACTGAAGCTTTCTTT
CAIRQDLNTEAFF
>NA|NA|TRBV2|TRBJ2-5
TGTGCCAGCAGTGCCCTTGAGGAGACCCAGTACTTC
CASSALEETQYF